This TCR beta chain was identified during a study of blood T cell repertoires in COVID-19. The wider study: The United States, Italy and Spain were the sources of the acute and convalescent COVID-19 samples. Sources were T cells, B-cell-depleted T cells, or PBMCs; the material itself was cDNA or gDNA.

Germline V gene lookup returns CDR1 ENHRY and CDR2 SYGVKD. This CDR3 comprises 15 residues. The V and J ends lost 10 bases and 2 bases, in that order; junction bases with no gene match: 10. In the source study's methods: From reference gene primer amplification, estimates of nucleated cell counts were derived. Generated by immunoSEQ multiplex PCR, the TCRdb table keeps only in-frame clones and is missing some. V, J and clone size were drawn from that table, and D and trimming were deduced from the DNA. The sample lists roughly 210,000 clones; roughly 90% were seen once. Material for sequencing was peripheral blood. This sequence joins TRBV10-3 and TRBJ1-5, with TRBD1 identical over 8 bases. This clonotype was obtained from a man between 65 and 79 years old with acute or convalescent COVID-19. CDR3 loop: CATGTGESGNQPQHF. DNA of the CDR3: TGTGCCACAGGGACAGGTGAGTCGGGCAATCAGCCCCAGCATTTT.